The 14 T cell receptor beta chains below all came from one sample that was sequenced in a study of T cell repertoires in cytomegalovirus infection. Their antigen targets remain unknown. A single record per CDR3 protein comes from TCRdb applying MiXCR to the reads. Counted here are 100,000 or so distinct CDR3 sequences, 35% to 50% occurring once; the ten biggest clones make up just under 75%. The sequencing here drew on CD8+ T cells from cultured PBMCs, taken from culture after CMV antigen stimulation. The source is a human donor in good health (CMV status not recorded). Some clones in this sample may be carry-over from other donors' samples.

V and J are TRBV6-6 and TRBJ2-1; no clear D. V was trimmed by 1 base and J by 1 base, leaving 5 bases between them. This CDR3 contains 14 residues. Germline CDR1 and CDR2: MNHNY and SVGAGI (reference sequence). The CDR3 spells CASSYYDSYNEQFF. DNA of the CDR3: TGTGCCAGCAGTTACTACGATTCCTACAATGAGCAGTTCTTC.

This CDR3 reads CASSQDIGGGAFGELFF. The CDR3 coding sequence is TGCGCCAGCAGCCAAGATATAGGCGGGGGGGCCTTCGGGGAGCTGTTTTTT. The J gene is TRBJ2-2, the V gene TRBV4-1, with TRBD2 identical over 9 bases. The CDR3 totals 17 residues. After removal of 0 bases from V and 7 bases from J, the junction contained 9 bases not matched to a gene. Germline V CDR1 and CDR2: MGHRA, YSYEKL.

In this sample, this clonotype turned up a few times. The rearrangement links TRBV12-3 or TRBV12-4 to TRBJ2-7; 7 bases match TRBD1. The CDR3 consists of 15 residues. After removal of 6 bases from V and 3 bases from J, the junction contained 11 bases not matched to a gene. The CDR3 DNA is TGTGCCAGCAGCACATTCGGACAGGCCTTCTACGAGCAGTACTTC. Amino acids: CASSTFGQAFYEQYF.

The J gene is TRBJ2-5, the V gene TRBV4-1; the D call may be TRBD1 or TRBD2 (6 bases each). V shed 1 base and J shed 4 bases, with 10 bases lying between them. CDR3 length equals 14 residues. Germline V gives CDR1 MGHRA, CDR2 YSYEKL. As DNA, the CDR3 is TGCGCCAGCAGCCAAGTCCGGGGGCCAGAGACCCAGTACTTC. Residues: CASSQVRGPETQYF.

This clonotype was detected ten times or more. V and J are TRBV19 and TRBJ2-2; TRBD1 matches at 9 bases. The V gene end was trimmed by 3 bases and the J gene end by 7 bases; junction bases not matched to a gene: 3. The CDR3 sequence is 14 residues long. The germline V gene has CDR1 LNHDA and CDR2 SQIVND (reference sequence). The CDR3 loop reads CASSITGGSGELFF. The CDR3 nucleotides are TGTGCCAGTAGTATCACAGGGGGCAGCGGGGAGCTGTTTTTT.

The CDR3 reads CASSEWGDQETQYF. CDR3 coding DNA: TGTGCCAGCAGTGAATGGGGGGACCAAGAGACCCAGTACTTC. This chain uses TRBV6-1 with TRBJ2-5; D perhaps matches TRBD2 (6 bases). This CDR3 contains 14 residues. CDR1 is MNHNS and CDR2 is SASEGT in the germline V gene. The germline V and J ends were trimmed by 2 bases and 0 bases, with 7 bases remaining between them.

Many counts were recorded for this clonotype. In DNA form, the CDR3 reads TGTGCCAGCAGCTTAGAACCTCTGGGAGGGCTCGGGGGCTCGGAAACTGAAGCTTTCTTT. Protein product: CASSLEPLGGLGGSETEAFF. The V call is TRBV7-6, the J call TRBJ1-1, with TRBD1 as a possible D gene (6 bases). Trimming stripped 1 base from V and 5 bases from J, with 29 bases between. The CDR3 has 20 amino acids. CDR1 and CDR2 (germline): SGHVS, FNYEAQ.

The rearrangement links TRBV7-3 to TRBJ2-1, with D unresolved. Trimming removed 0 bases from V and 3 bases from J, with 6 bases in between. The germline V gene has CDR1 SGHTA and CDR2 FQGTGA. This CDR3 has 14 amino acids. Here the CDR3 reads CASSLTPGYNEQFF. CDR3 sequence (DNA): TGTGCCAGCAGCTTAACACCGGGCTACAATGAGCAGTTCTTC.

The rearrangement links TRBV7-4 to TRBJ1-2; 7 bases fit TRBD1. With V trimmed by 5 bases and J by 4 bases, 7 bases remained unmatched. This CDR3 is built from 14 residues. CDR1 is SGHVT, CDR2 SQSDAQ, per germline. In DNA, the CDR3 is TGTGCCAGCAGCCAAGGACAGGAGCCCTATGGCTACACCTTC. The encoded protein is CASSQGQEPYGYTF.

This rearrangement joins TRBV11-2 to TRBJ2-5; the D gene is possibly TRBD2 (7 bases). The ends were cut back, 6 bases at V and 2 bases at J, with 10 bases in the middle. Germline V gives CDR1 SGHAT, CDR2 FQNNGV. This CDR3 has 13 amino acids. CDR3 DNA: TGTGCCAGCAGGAGGGGGGGGCAAGAGACCCAGTACTTC. It yields the protein CASRRGGQETQYF.

This clonotype came up a few times. This chain uses TRBV11-2 with TRBJ2-7, with D hard to call. CDR3 length: 10 amino acids. V gave up 5 bases and J gave up 7 bases, with 6 bases separating them. Germline V gene sequence: CDR1 SGHAT, CDR2 FQNNGV. CDR3 protein: CASSSWEQYF. CDR3 DNA: TGTGCCAGCAGCAGTTGGGAGCAGTACTTC.

The J gene is TRBJ1-1, the V gene TRBV19; D gene unclear. The CDR3 sequence is 14 residues long. With 1 base removed from V and 0 bases from J, the gap between germline ends came to 6 bases. The V gene's germline CDR1 is LNHDA and CDR2 SQIVND (reference sequence). CDR3 region: CASSIGAVNTEAFF. For the CDR3, the DNA is TGTGCCAGTAGTATAGGGGCGGTGAACACTGAAGCTTTCTTT.

V gene TRBV7-6 combines with J gene TRBJ1-4; no firm D call. Germline assignment: CDR1 SGHVS and CDR2 FNYEAQ. The CDR3 runs 14 residues. V was clipped by 2 bases and J by 8 bases, with 12 bases between them. In DNA form, the CDR3 reads TGTGCCAGCAGCTTACGACTCAAGCAGGAAAAACTGTTTTTT. Translation: CASSLRLKQEKLFF.

This clonotype has just a few counts. The chain combines TRBV19 with TRBJ1-2; 9 bases agree with TRBD1. CDR1 is LNHDA and CDR2 is SQIVND in the germline V gene (reference sequence). After removal of 4 bases from V and 2 bases from J, the junction contained 5 bases not matched to a gene. The CDR3 runs to 15 residues. Here the CDR3 reads CASSTSGTGNYGYTF. DNA of the CDR3: TGTGCCAGTAGTACATCCGGGACAGGGAACTATGGCTACACCTTC.